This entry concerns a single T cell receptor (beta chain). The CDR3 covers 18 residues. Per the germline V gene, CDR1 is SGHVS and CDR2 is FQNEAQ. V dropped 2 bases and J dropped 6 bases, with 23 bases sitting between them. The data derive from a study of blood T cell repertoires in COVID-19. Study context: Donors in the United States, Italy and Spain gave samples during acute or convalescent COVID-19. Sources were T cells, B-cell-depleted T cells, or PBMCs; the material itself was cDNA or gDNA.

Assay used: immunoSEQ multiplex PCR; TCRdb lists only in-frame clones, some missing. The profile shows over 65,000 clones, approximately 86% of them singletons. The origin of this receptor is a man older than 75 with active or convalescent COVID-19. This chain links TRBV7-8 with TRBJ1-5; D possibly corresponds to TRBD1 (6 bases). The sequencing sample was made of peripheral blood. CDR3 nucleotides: TGTGCCAGCAGCTTATCCGCCGTTGGGAGGGGGGCGAGTCAGCCCCAGCATTTT. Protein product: CASSLSAVGRGASQPQHF.